This T cell receptor beta chain was identified during a study of cytomegalovirus exposure and HLA in healthy donors. Study findings and constraints: Segments of the TCR beta V type were, in most cases, productive about 90% or about 30% of the time in an earlier analysis.

Donors were nominally healthy when sampled, though unrecorded immune exposures were likely. Use of 60 Vbeta and 13 Jbeta primers characterized the PCR. The data were produced by immunoSEQ multiplex PCR, yet TCRdb's version contains in-frame clones alone and is incomplete. In the table there are 150,000 to 200,000 clones, about 65% of which are singletons. About this clone: Antigen specificity is unknown.

This CDR3 contains 14 residues. The junction had 7 bases not matched to a gene; V was cut back by 8 bases and J by 3 bases. The V gene's germline CDR1 is SNHLY and CDR2 FYNNEI. This chain connects TRBV2 to TRBJ1-1; 9 positions agree with TRBD1. The receptor's source is a girl between 10 and 17 years old in good health and CMV-seronegative. Source material: PBMCs. The CDR3 region has the DNA TGTGCCAGCGCCCAACAGGGGGCGGACACTGAAGCTTTCTTT. Its translation is CASAQQGADTEAFF. The entire variable domain, with the rest obtained from reference TRBV2 and TRBJ1-1, is as follows: EPEVTQTPSHQVTQMGQEVILRCVPISNHLYFYWYRQILGQKVEFLVSFYNNEISEKSEIFDDQFSVERPDGSNFTLKIRSTKLEDSAMYFCASAQQGADTEAFFGQGTRLTVV.